The rows below give T cell receptor beta chains drawn from one sample of a study of blood T cell repertoires in COVID-19. Sequencing used immunoSEQ multiplex PCR; TCRdb keeps in-frame clones, though not all of them. The sample has about 110,000 clones; 71% are singletons. Source material: peripheral blood. Every receptor here comes from a woman aged 40 to 50 with acute or convalescent COVID-19. The CDR3 runs from the conserved cysteine through the conserved F or W. The D gene is left open where the match is weak. For some rows the clone size is stated as once, few or many, or as a class when expanded; others skip it.

NA,TRBV28,TRBD1,TRBJ2-1,TGTGCCAGCAGTCTTCTTGGGACAGGGGGTTACAATGAGCAGTTCTTC,CASSLLGTGGYNEQFF
many,TRBV3-1/TRBV3-2,NA,TRBJ1-2,TGTGCCAGCAGCCAAGAGGGGGGGAACTATGGCTACACCTTC,CASSQEGGNYGYTF
NA,TRBV5-1,NA,TRBJ2-7,TGCGCCAGCAGCTCAAAACAGGGATACGAGCAGTACTTC,CASSSKQGYEQYF
NA,TRBV23-1,TRBD1,TRBJ1-1,TGCGCCAGCATCCGGACAGGCGGTGAAGCTTTCTTT,CASIRTGGEAFF
NA,TRBV6-2/TRBV6-3,NA,TRBJ2-2,TGTGCCAGCAGTTACTCGGGGCGGGGAAACACCGGGGAGCTGTTTTTT,CASSYSGRGNTGELFF
NA,TRBV2,TRBD1,TRBJ2-5,TGTGCCAGCAGTTCCCGAGGACAGGTCCAAGAGACCCAGTACTTC,CASSSRGQVQETQYF
NA,TRBV14,TRBD2,TRBJ2-3,TGTGCCAGCAGCTACTTTCAGCGGGGGGAAGATACGCAGTATTTT,CASSYFQRGEDTQYF
NA,TRBV19,NA,TRBJ2-2,TGTGCCAGTAGGGTGGGGCCCTCGAACACCGGGGAGCTGTTTTTT,CASRVGPSNTGELFF
few,TRBV5-6,TRBD1,TRBJ2-5,TGTGCCAGCAGCTTGGCCGGGACAGGGGGTCGGGAGACCCAGTACTTC,CASSLAGTGGRETQYF
NA,TRBV9,NA,TRBJ1-3,TGTGCCAGCAGCGTAGCGGGACTCTCTGGAAACACCATATATTTT,CASSVAGLSGNTIYF
NA,TRBV28,NA,TRBJ1-3,TGTGCCAGCAGTTCCCCCCGGGGTTTGGGCACCATATATTTT,CASSSPRGLGTIYF
NA,TRBV2,NA,TRBJ1-5,TGTGCCAGCAGTGGAGGGCTCATACCCAGCAATCAGCCCCAGCATTTT,CASSGGLIPSNQPQHF
NA,TRBV4-3,NA,TRBJ2-7,TGCGCCAGCAGCCATACGACAGGAGAGCAGTACTTC,CASSHTTGEQYF
NA,TRBV28,TRBD2,TRBJ2-3,TGTGCCAGCAGTTTGGCAACTAGCGGCGGAGATACGCAGTATTTT,CASSLATSGGDTQYF
few,TRBV4-1,TRBD2,TRBJ2-5,TGCGCCAGCAGCCTACGGACTAGCGGGAGCCCAAGGGAAGAGACCCAGTACTTC,CASSLRTSGSPREETQYF
NA,TRBV6-6,NA,TRBJ1-1,TGTGCCAGCAGTTACGCACGGACTGAAGCTTTCTTT,CASSYARTEAFF
NA,TRBV7-6,NA,TRBJ1-2,TGTGCCAGCAGTTCGGCTTACAGGGCATCTACTGGCTACACCTTC,CASSSAYRASTGYTF
NA,TRBV7-8,NA,TRBJ1-2,TGTGCCAGCAGCCGAGACAGATCTAACTATGGCTACACCTTC,CASSRDRSNYGYTF
NA,TRBV6-5,NA,TRBJ1-2,TGTGCCAGCAGTTACTCTTCTGGGGCAGGAGGCTACACCTTC,CASSYSSGAGGYTF
NA,TRBV11-3,NA,TRBJ2-2,TGTGCCAGCAGCCTCCAGGGTTACACCGGGGAGCTGTTTTTT,CASSLQGYTGELFF
NA,TRBV6-6,NA,TRBJ2-5,TGTGCCAGCAGTGTCGGCCAAGAGACCCAGTACTTC,CASSVGQETQYF
NA,TRBV30,NA,TRBJ2-5,TGTGCCTGGAGTGTAGGCAGGCTGGCCCAAGAGACCCAGTACTTC,CAWSVGRLAQETQYF
NA,TRBV5-8,NA,TRBJ2-1,TGTGCCAGCAGCTTGGCCGGTCAGGGATACAATGAGCAGTTCTTC,CASSLAGQGYNEQFF
few,TRBV29-1,TRBD1,TRBJ1-2,TGCAGCGTTGTCCAAATCCCGGGACAGGCGGGCCGGGGCTACACCTTC,CSVVQIPGQAGRGYTF
few,TRBV5-1,TRBD2,TRBJ2-3,TGCGCCAGCAGCTTTGGAGCGGGGGACACAGATACGCAGTATTTT,CASSFGAGDTDTQYF
NA,TRBV11-1,TRBD2,TRBJ2-5,TGTGCCAGCTCTGCTAGCGGGTTAAAACAAGAGACCCAGTACTTC,CASSASGLKQETQYF
NA,TRBV18,NA,TRBJ1-4,TGTGCCAGCTCACCCTCTTTCAATGGGGGCACTAATGAAAAACTGTTTTTT,CASSPSFNGGTNEKLFF
few,TRBV6-5,NA,TRBJ2-3,TGTGCCAGCAGGGCCGGGACACCCCGGGATACGCAGTATTTT,CASRAGTPRDTQYF
NA,TRBV19,NA,TRBJ2-6,TGTGCCAGTATGGCGAGACAGACTTCTGGGGCCAACGTCCTGACTTTC,CASMARQTSGANVLTF
NA,TRBV6-5,NA,TRBJ2-3,TGTGCCAGCAGTCTCGACACCACTAGCACAGATACGCAGTATTTT,CASSLDTTSTDTQYF
few,TRBV12-2,NA,TRBJ2-1,TGTGCAAGTCGCTTAAGACTAGCGGGGGGGCGATGGTGCTCCTACAATGAGCAGTTCTTC,CASRLRLAGGRWCSYNEQFF
NA,TRBV29-1,TRBD2,TRBJ2-3,TGCAGCAAAAAGGGACTAGCGGACACAGATACGCAGTATTTT,CSKKGLADTDTQYF
few,TRBV6-5,TRBD1,TRBJ1-2,TGTGCCAGCAGCCAAACAGGGGGCAATGGCTACACCTTC,CASSQTGGNGYTF
once,TRBV25-1,NA,TRBJ1-1,TGTGCCCGCAAGGCGAGTTGGGCCTACACTGAAGCTTTCTTT,CARKASWAYTEAFF
NA,TRBV6-4,NA,TRBJ2-2,TGTGCCAGCAGCTTAGCAGGGGCCACCGGGGAGCTGTTTTTT,CASSLAGATGELFF
NA,TRBV7-2,NA,TRBJ2-7,TGTGCCAGCAGCTTGTCAGGGGTTTACGAGCAGTACTTC,CASSLSGVYEQYF
NA,TRBV12-3/TRBV12-4,NA,TRBJ2-1,TGTGCCAGCAGCCCGGGTGACAATGAGCAGTTCTTC,CASSPGDNEQFF
NA,TRBV10-3,NA,TRBJ1-1,TGTGCCATCACCGAACAGGTGAACACTGAAGCTTTCTTT,CAITEQVNTEAFF
NA,TRBV7-6,TRBD1,TRBJ2-6,TGTGCCAGCAGTCGACAGGGGACTGGGGCCAACGTCCTGACTTTC,CASSRQGTGANVLTF
NA,TRBV30,NA,TRBJ1-4,TGTGCCTGGAGTGTAAGGGGGGGGGAGGAAAAACTGTTTTTT,CAWSVRGGEEKLFF
NA,TRBV9,NA,TRBJ2-5,TGTGCCAGCAGTAGGGGGTATGGAGAGACCCAGTACTTC,CASSRGYGETQYF
few,TRBV5-1,TRBD2,TRBJ2-3,TGCGCCAGCAGCTCGGGGGGGACGTCAAGGTCAGATACGCAGTATTTT,CASSSGGTSRSDTQYF
NA,TRBV5-6,TRBD1,TRBJ1-6,TGTGCCAGCAGCTTTCGGGACAGGGTAACTTCACCCCTCCACTTT,CASSFRDRVTSPLHF
NA,TRBV18,TRBD2,TRBJ2-2,TGTGCCAGCTCACCACTGGCGTCTAGCGGGGCGCCTGGGAAGGCCGGGGAGCTGTTTTTT,CASSPLASSGAPGKAGELFF
NA,TRBV24-1,TRBD2,TRBJ2-7,TGTGCCACCAGTGCCCACCCATCCCGGGGGGACTCCTACGAGCAGTACTTC,CATSAHPSRGDSYEQYF
NA,TRBV6-1,NA,TRBJ1-5,TGTGCCAGCAGTGAAACGAACAGGTCACCCAATCAGCCCCAGCATTTT,CASSETNRSPNQPQHF
once,TRBV2,NA,TRBJ1-5,TGTGCCAGCAGTGCGGGTAGCTCTCAGCCCCAGCATTTT,CASSAGSSQPQHF
many,TRBV3-1/TRBV3-2,NA,TRBJ1-1,TGTGCCAGCAGCCAACTCAGGGGAAACATCGCCGGGACTTTCTTT,CASSQLRGNIAGTFF
NA,TRBV10-2,TRBD1,TRBJ1-5,TGCGCCAGCAGGGTACAGGGGGCTGGTCAGCCCCAGCATTTT,CASRVQGAGQPQHF
NA,TRBV10-3,NA,TRBJ2-4,TGTGCCATCAGCCCAAATACCGGGGGAACAAACATTCAGTACTTC,CAISPNTGGTNIQYF
NA,TRBV4-1,NA,TRBJ1-6,TGCGCCAGCAGCCAAGACGCGCATATTTATAATTCACCCCTCCACTTT,CASSQDAHIYNSPLHF